The sequence of this TCR beta chain was determined in a study of OX40 agonist ivuxolimab in advanced cancers. About the study: Every patient in dose escalation had hepatocellular carcinoma, melanoma, renal cell or head and neck cancer.

Data came from immunoSEQ multiplex PCR; TCRdb stores just in-frame clones and leaves some out. The sample holds about 40,000 clones, more than 75% seen once. The CDR3 is made up of 14 amino acids. The germline gives CDR1 KGHSH, CDR2 LQKENI. Trimming stripped 3 bases from V and 2 bases from J, with 11 bases between. Blood draws occurred at baseline, cycle 4 day 1, and cycle 7 day 1. This specimen was CD4+ or CD8+ T cells sorted from blood, taken in a trial of the OX40 agonist ivuxolimab. This chain joins TRBV18 and TRBJ2-7, with D possibly being TRBD1 or TRBD2 (5 bases each). This TCR derives from an adult with an advanced solid tumor such as melanoma, head and neck, liver or kidney cancer. This CDR3 is CASSPRDVPYEQYF. CDR3 nucleotide sequence: TGTGCCAGCTCACCTCGGGACGTTCCCTACGAGCAGTACTTC.